These 7 T cell receptor beta chains originate from one sample sequenced in a study of blood T cells in healthy people across ages. Primers used in a second PCR of about 7 to 12 cycles were a sample-barcoded 5' primer and a J-beta primer mix. TCRdb re-derived calls from the 5' RACE reads in MiXCR, one entry per CDR3 protein. The sample consists of fewer than 1.5 million distinct CDR3 sequences, roughly 45% of them appearing once. The material sequenced was blood. These receptors were obtained from a woman in her late teens or twenties in good health.

The chain employs TRBV2 and TRBJ2-7; 8 nucleotides agree with TRBD2. The CDR3 spans 15 residues. CDR1 and CDR2 (germline): SNHLY, FYNNEI. With 2 bases clipped from V and 2 bases from J, the junction kept 5 bases outside the gene matches. The CDR3 here is CASSEYTSGPYEQYF. CDR3 in DNA: TGTGCCAGCAGTGAATATACTAGCGGCCCCTACGAGCAGTACTTC.

This rearrangement joins TRBV18 to TRBJ2-7; TRBD2 agrees at 7 bases. V shed 5 bases, J shed 4 bases, and the junction held 11 bases outside the gene matches. The CDR3 sequence is 15 residues long. Germline V gene lookup returns CDR1 KGHSH and CDR2 LQKENI. The CDR3 coding sequence is TGTGCCAGCTCATCGAGACTAGCAGGAGAATACGAGCAGTACTTC. Protein: CASSSRLAGEYEQYF.

The chain has TRBV20-1 and TRBJ1-5, with 9 nucleotides matching TRBD1. Germline V CDR1 and CDR2: DFQATT, SNEGSKA (reference sequence). V lost 3 bases to trimming and J lost 6 bases; unmatched junction nucleotides: 6. The CDR3 totals 14 residues. Here the CDR3 reads CSASNRGPLQPQHF. As DNA, the CDR3 is TGCAGTGCTAGTAACAGGGGGCCCCTTCAGCCCCAGCATTTT.

CDR3 DNA sequence: TGTGCCAGTAGTGTCCTAAGGCTAGCGGACCATCCAAAACCCTACGAGCAGTACTTC. Translated, it gives CASSVLRLADHPKPYEQYF. The chain recombines TRBV19 with TRBJ2-7; 7 nucleotides agree with TRBD2. V was pared by 5 bases and J by 2 bases, with 21 bases of the junction left unmatched. CDR3 length: 19 amino acids. The V gene's germline CDR1 is LNHDA and CDR2 SQIVND (reference sequence).

Worth noting for this clonotype: Mismatch with germline at one junction end may stem from a read error. V gene TRBV7-8 combines with J gene TRBJ2-3; possible D gene TRBD2, 6 bases. CDR1 SGHVS and CDR2 FQNEAQ come from the germline V gene. The CDR3 spans 16 residues. CDR3 sequence: CAGSPRLVRSTDTQYF. In nucleotides, the CDR3 is TGTGCCGGCAGCCCAAGACTAGTTAGGAGCACAGATACGCAGTATTTT.

This chain connects TRBV7-3 to TRBJ2-3, with 12 positions matching TRBD2. Germline loops: CDR1 SGHTA, CDR2 FQGTGA. Trimming removed 4 bases from V and 0 bases from J; junction bases left unmatched: 11. This CDR3 contains 19 residues. The CDR3 protein is CASSSYLAGGPPSTDTQYF. In DNA, the CDR3 is TGTGCCAGCAGCTCGTATCTAGCGGGGGGGCCCCCTAGCACAGATACGCAGTATTTT.

The genes are TRBV5-1 and TRBJ2-5; 8 bases align to TRBD2. The better agreement between TRBJ2-7 and the DNA end casts doubt on the J call. CDR1 SGHRS and CDR2 YFSETQ come from the germline V gene. The CDR3 runs 16 residues. The CDR3 loop is CASSFNPAGVEDEQYF. CDR3 in DNA: TGCGCCAGCAGCTTTAATCCAGCGGGAGTTGAGGACGAGCAGTACTTC.